The text below deals with one T cell receptor (beta chain). The target antigen is unknown. The donors, healthy Caucasians from Russia, were aged roughly 6 to 100. V dropped 3 bases and J dropped 2; count of bases not matched to a gene: 14. From germline, CDR1 is DFQATT and CDR2 SNEGSKA (reference sequence). The CDR3 contains 18 residues. The sample belongs to a study of blood T cells in healthy people across ages. The authors ran a second PCR of roughly 6 to 12 cycles using a sample-barcoded 5' primer and a J-beta primer mix. Every single cDNA molecule received a tag from a template-switch adaptor with 12 random nucleotides. TCRdb independently ran MiXCR on the 5' RACE reads; one entry per CDR3 protein. Altogether fewer than 800,000 distinct CDR3 sequences are present, 20% to 25% being singletons, with the ten largest covering under 4%. The study, taken as a whole, reports: Expanded clonotype shifts may have been confounded, as the donors had an unknown CMV status.

Sequencing used blood. The chain couples TRBV20-1 to TRBJ2-3; TRBD2 matches 10 bases. This clonotype was obtained from a man in his sixties or seventies in good health. Written as DNA, the CDR3 is TGCAGTGCTAGCTCTGGACTAGCGGACACCGGAAACACAGATACGCAGTATTTT. Encoded protein: CSASSGLADTGNTDTQYF.